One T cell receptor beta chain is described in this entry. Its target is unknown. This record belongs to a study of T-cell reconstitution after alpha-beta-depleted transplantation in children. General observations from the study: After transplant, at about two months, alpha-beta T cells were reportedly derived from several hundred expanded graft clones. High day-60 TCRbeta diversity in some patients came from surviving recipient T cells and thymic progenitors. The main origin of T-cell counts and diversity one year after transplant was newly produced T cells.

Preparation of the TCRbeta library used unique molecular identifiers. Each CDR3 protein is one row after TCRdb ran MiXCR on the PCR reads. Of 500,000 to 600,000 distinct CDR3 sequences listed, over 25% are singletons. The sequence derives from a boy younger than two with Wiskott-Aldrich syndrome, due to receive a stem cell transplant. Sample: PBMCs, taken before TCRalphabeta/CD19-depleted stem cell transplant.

This chain's CDR3 is CASSLKGLAGVTDTQYF. The CDR3 region has the DNA TGTGCCAGCAGTTTGAAAGGACTAGCGGGGGTCACAGATACGCAGTATTTT. This chain uses TRBV6-5 with TRBJ2-3; 13 nucleotides match TRBD2. Looked up from germline, CDR1 is MNHEY and CDR2 is SVGAGI. V dropped 4 bases and J dropped 2; count of bases not matched to a gene: 6. The CDR3 consists of 17 residues.